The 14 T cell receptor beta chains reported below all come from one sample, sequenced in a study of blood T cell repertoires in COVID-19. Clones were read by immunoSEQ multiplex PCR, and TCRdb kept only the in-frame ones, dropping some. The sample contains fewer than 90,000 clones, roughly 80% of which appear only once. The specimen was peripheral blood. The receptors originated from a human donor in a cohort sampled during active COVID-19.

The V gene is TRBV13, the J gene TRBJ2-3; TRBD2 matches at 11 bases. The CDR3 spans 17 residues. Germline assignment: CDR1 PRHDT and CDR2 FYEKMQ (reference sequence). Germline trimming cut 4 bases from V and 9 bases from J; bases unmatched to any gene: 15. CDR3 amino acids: CASSSTSSGGISRTQYF. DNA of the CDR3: TGTGCCAGCAGCTCAACCTCTAGCGGGGGGATCTCCCGGACGCAGTATTTT.

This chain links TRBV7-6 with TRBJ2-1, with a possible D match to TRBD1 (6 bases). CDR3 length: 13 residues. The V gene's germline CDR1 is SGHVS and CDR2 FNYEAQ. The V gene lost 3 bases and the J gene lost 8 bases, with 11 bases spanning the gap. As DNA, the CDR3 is TGTGCCAGCAGCTTCCAACAGGGAGATGAGCAGTTCTTC. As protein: CASSFQQGDEQFF. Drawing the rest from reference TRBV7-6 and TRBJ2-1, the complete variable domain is GAGVSQSPRYKVTKRGQDVALRCDPISGHVSLYWYRQALGQGPEFLTYFNYEAQQDKSGLPNDRFSAERPEGSISTLTIQRTEQRDSAMYRCASSFQQGDEQFFGPGTRLTVL.

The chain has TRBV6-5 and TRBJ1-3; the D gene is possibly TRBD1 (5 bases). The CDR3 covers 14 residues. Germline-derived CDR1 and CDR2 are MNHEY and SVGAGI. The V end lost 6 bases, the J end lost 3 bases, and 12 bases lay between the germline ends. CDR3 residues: CASRTANVGNTIYF. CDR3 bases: TGTGCCAGCAGGACAGCGAATGTTGGAAACACCATATATTTT.

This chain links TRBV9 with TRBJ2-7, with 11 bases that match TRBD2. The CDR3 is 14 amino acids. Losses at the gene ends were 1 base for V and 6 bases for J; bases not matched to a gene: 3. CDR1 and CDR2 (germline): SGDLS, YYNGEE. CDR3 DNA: TGTGCCAGCAGCGTAACTAGCGGGAGCGGCGAGCAGTACTTC. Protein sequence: CASSVTSGSGEQYF.

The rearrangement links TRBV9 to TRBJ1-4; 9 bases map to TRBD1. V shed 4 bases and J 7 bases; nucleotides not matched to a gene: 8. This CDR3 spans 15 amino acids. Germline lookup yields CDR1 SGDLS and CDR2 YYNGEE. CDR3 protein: CASSPGTGLSEKLFF. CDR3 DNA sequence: TGTGCCAGCAGCCCGGGGACAGGGCTTTCTGAAAAACTGTTTTTT.

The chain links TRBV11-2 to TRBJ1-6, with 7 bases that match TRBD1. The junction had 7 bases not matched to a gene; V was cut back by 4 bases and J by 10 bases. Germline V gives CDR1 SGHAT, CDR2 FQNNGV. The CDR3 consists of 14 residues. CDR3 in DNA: TGTGCCAGCAGCTGGGACAGATTGGGATCACCCCTCCACTTT. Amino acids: CASSWDRLGSPLHF.

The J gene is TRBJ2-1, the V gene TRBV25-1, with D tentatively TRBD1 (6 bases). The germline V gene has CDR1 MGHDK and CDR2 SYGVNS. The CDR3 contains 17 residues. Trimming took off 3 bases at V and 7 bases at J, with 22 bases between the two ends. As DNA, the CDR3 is TGTGCCAGCAGTGACGCCGGGACAATCGGCAGCGGTAATGAGCAGTTCTTC. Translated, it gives CASSDAGTIGSGNEQFF.

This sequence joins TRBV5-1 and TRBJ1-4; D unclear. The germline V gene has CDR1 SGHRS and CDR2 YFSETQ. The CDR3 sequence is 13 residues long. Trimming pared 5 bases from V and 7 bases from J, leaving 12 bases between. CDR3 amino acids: CASREGPGEKLFF. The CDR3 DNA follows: TGCGCCAGCAGAGAGGGCCCGGGTGAAAAACTGTTTTTT.

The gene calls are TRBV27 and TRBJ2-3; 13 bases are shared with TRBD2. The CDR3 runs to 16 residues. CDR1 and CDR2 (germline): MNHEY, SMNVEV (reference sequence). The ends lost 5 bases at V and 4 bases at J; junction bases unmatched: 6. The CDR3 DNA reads TGTGCCAGCAGTCCTGGACTAGCGGGGGTCCCAGATACGCAGTATTTT. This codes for CASSPGLAGVPDTQYF.

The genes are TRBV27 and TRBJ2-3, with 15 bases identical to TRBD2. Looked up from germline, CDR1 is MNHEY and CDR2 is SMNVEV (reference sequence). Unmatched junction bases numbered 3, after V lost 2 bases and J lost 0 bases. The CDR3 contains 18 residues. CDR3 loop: CASSLGLAGGRSTDTQYF. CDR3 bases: TGTGCCAGCAGTTTAGGACTAGCGGGAGGGCGAAGCACAGATACGCAGTATTTT.

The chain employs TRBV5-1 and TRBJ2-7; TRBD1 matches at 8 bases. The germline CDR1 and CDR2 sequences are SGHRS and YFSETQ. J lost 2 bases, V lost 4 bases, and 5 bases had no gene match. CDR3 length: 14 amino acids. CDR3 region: CASSPGTGTYEQYF. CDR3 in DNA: TGCGCCAGCAGCCCCGGGACAGGCACCTACGAGCAGTACTTC.

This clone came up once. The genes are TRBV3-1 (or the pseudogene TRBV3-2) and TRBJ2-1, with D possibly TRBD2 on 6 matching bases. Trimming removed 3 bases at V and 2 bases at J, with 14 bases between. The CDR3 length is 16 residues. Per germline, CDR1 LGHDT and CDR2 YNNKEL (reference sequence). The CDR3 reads CASSQRSGLAYNEQFF. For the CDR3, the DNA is TGTGCCAGCAGCCAGAGGAGCGGGCTTGCCTACAATGAGCAGTTCTTC.

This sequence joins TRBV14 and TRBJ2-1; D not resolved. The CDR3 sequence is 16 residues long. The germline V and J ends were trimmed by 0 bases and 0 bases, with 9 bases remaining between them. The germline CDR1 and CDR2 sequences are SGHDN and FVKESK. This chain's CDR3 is CASSQEEISSYNEQFF. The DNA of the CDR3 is TGTGCCAGCAGCCAAGAAGAGATTAGCTCCTACAATGAGCAGTTCTTC.

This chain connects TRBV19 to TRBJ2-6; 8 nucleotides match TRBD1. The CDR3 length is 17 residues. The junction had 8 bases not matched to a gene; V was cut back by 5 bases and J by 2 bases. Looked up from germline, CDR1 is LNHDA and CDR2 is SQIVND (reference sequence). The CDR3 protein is CASSLGTGQPGANVLTF. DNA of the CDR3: TGTGCCAGTAGTCTCGGGACAGGCCAGCCTGGGGCCAACGTCCTGACTTTC.